This T cell receptor beta chain was recorded in a study of control samples from healthy donors and cancer patients. The germline CDR1 and CDR2 sequences are LGHNT and FRNRAP. The CDR3 totals 14 residues. V was pared by 4 bases and J by 4 bases, with 13 bases between. This table comes from immunoSEQ multiplex PCR, and its TCRdb copy is limited to in-frame clones, with some not included. The data contain 78,000 or so clones, around 84% of them singletons. The genes are TRBV12-5 and TRBJ1-1; a possible D gene is TRBD1 (5 bases). The TCR originated in a man between 50 and 59 years old in good health. The sample consisted of blood. CDR3 DNA: TGTGCTAGTGGTTCGGACTCAGGGATCACTGAAGCTTTCTTT. The encoded protein is CASGSDSGITEAFF. The full variable domain, with the rest looked up from reference TRBV12-5 and TRBJ1-1, is DARVTQTPRHKVTEMGQEVTMRCQPILGHNTVFWYRQTMMQGLELLAYFRNRAPLDDSGMPKDRFSAEMPDATLATLKIQPSEPRDSAVYFCASGSDSGITEAFFGQGTRLTVV.